A selection of T cell receptor beta chains follows, all from one sample in a study of identical twins. In TCRdb, the 5' RACE reads were re-called with MiXCR into one record per CDR3 protein. Counted here are 150,000 or so distinct CDR3 sequences, 3.5% occurring once; the ten biggest clones make up approximately 7.6%. Sequenced material: memory T cells sorted from blood. The receptor set was obtained from a man between 18 and 35 years old in good health. Both conserved end residues are part of each CDR3. D genes are given only for firm matches. Clone size is not always given. Where it is, it says once, few, many or a class for expanded clones.

V,size,J,D,DNA,CDR3
TRBV10-3,many,TRBJ2-5,NA,TGTGCCATCACCCCAGGGGACGGAGAGACCCAGTACTTC,CAITPGDGETQYF
TRBV19,many,TRBJ1-1,NA,TGTGCCAGTACCATCGGGGGGTACACTGAAGCTTTCTTT,CASTIGGYTEAFF
TRBV4-1,many,TRBJ2-1,NA,TGCGCCAGCAGCGGCGGCCCCAATGAGCAGTTCTTC,CASSGGPNEQFF
TRBV7-8,few,TRBJ2-7,TRBD2,TGTGCCAGCAGCCCCTACCGACTAGCGGGAGTCTCTGGACGATCCTACGAGCAGTACTTC,CASSPYRLAGVSGRSYEQYF
TRBV29-1,many,TRBJ1-1,NA,TGCAGCGTTGAAGACGACAGGTCATCCCGAGCTTTCTTT,CSVEDDRSSRAFF
TRBV7-2,many,TRBJ2-4,TRBD2,TGTGCCAGCAGCCCGACCGGGACTAGCGGGAGGGCCAGGACGTACTTC,CASSPTGTSGRARTYF
TRBV7-2,many,TRBJ1-6,TRBD1,TGTGCCAGCAGCTTACAGTGGACAGGTTCACCCCTCCACTTT,CASSLQWTGSPLHF
TRBV21-1,many,TRBJ1-2,NA,TGTGCCAGCGGTCGGGGATCTTATGGCTACACCTTC,CASGRGSYGYTF
TRBV12-3/TRBV12-4,many,TRBJ2-2,NA,TGTGCCAGCAGTTTAGCAACAGGGTACACCGGGGAGCTGTTTTTT,CASSLATGYTGELFF
TRBV29-1,many,TRBJ2-5,NA,TGCAGCGTTGTTATGATCAGGGAGACCCAGTACTTC,CSVVMIRETQYF
TRBV7-2,many,TRBJ1-1,NA,TGTGCCAGCAGCACACCACAGAGATCACAAGAAGCTTTCTTT,CASSTPQRSQEAFF
TRBV20-1,few,TRBJ2-1,TRBD2,TGCAGTGCTCCCCCGGGACTAGCGGGAGATGCGTTTTCCTACAATGAGCAGTTCTTC,CSAPPGLAGDAFSYNEQFF
TRBV11-3,few,TRBJ2-1,TRBD1,TGTGCCAGCAGCGCAGCAGGGGGTTCCTACAATGAGCAGTTCTTC,CASSAAGGSYNEQFF
TRBV7-8,many,TRBJ1-6,NA,TGTGCCAGCAGCGGGAGTGGGGGGGCTTCACCCCTCCACTTT,CASSGSGGASPLHF
TRBV11-2,many,TRBJ1-1,NA,TGTGCCAGCAGCCCTGGCGGAGGGGGTAACACTGAAGCTTTCTTT,CASSPGGGGNTEAFF
TRBV29-1,many,TRBJ2-3,TRBD1,TGCAGCGTGAGGGACAGTTCAGATACGCAGTATTTT,CSVRDSSDTQYF
TRBV4-2,NA,TRBJ2-5,TRBD2,TGTGCCAGCAGCCAAGTAGCGGGAGTGGGAGAGACCCAGTACTTC,CASSQVAGVGETQYF
TRBV3-1,many,TRBJ2-1,TRBD2,TGTGCCAGCAGCCCTCGGCTAGCGGGGTTTACCTACAATGAGCAGTTCTTC,CASSPRLAGFTYNEQFF
TRBV5-1,many,TRBJ2-7,TRBD2,TGCGCCAGCAGCTTGAACGCGGGAGTTGGCGAGCAGTACTTC,CASSLNAGVGEQYF
TRBV20-1,many,TRBJ2-6,NA,TGCAGTGCTAGTCCCCGCTCCGGGGCCAACGTCCTGACTTTC,CSASPRSGANVLTF
TRBV6-1,many,TRBJ2-5,TRBD1,TGTGCCAGCAGGGAGGGACAGGGGAGACAAGAGACCCAGTACTTC,CASREGQGRQETQYF
TRBV29-1,many,TRBJ2-1,NA,TGCAGCGTTGCGGGCAGGGATGAGCAGTTCTTC,CSVAGRDEQFF
TRBV28,many,TRBJ2-1,TRBD2,TGTGCCAGCAGTTTTGCGGGAGTTGCCTTTTGGAATGAGCAGTTCTTC,CASSFAGVAFWNEQFF
TRBV28,many,TRBJ1-1,NA,TGTGCCAGCAGTTTCAGGGACACTGAAGCTTTCTTT,CASSFRDTEAFF